Described below is a single TCR beta chain sequence and its context. The antigen is not known. This table comes from immunoSEQ multiplex PCR, and its TCRdb copy is limited to in-frame clones, with some not included. The top ten clones hold more than 1% of a sample with more than 100,000 clones, roughly 91% of them seen once. This specimen comes from a study of OX40 agonist ivuxolimab in advanced cancers. Looking at the study overall: Earlier anti-PD-1, anti-PD-L1 or anti-CTLA-4 therapy was permitted; 30% to 45% had received some. General observations from the study: Clonal expansion by week 6 occurred in CD4+ and CD8+ blood T cells (at 0.1 to 3.0 mg/kg). Relative to CD4+, CD8+ T cells held more expanded clones on average.

This CDR3 has 12 amino acids. The germline gives CDR1 LGHNT, CDR2 FRNRAP. V lost 1 base to trimming and J lost 7 bases, with 7 bases between them. The specimen was CD4+ or CD8+ T cells sorted from blood, collected in a trial of the OX40 agonist ivuxolimab. The chain recombines TRBV12-5 with TRBJ2-5; no definite D call. This TCR was recovered from an adult with an advanced solid tumor such as melanoma, head and neck, liver or kidney cancer. The CDR3 is CASGLAPGTQYF. The DNA of the CDR3 is TGTGCTAGTGGTTTGGCCCCCGGGACCCAGTACTTC.